This is a list of T cell receptor beta chains from one sample in a study of T-cell reconstitution after alpha-beta-depleted transplantation in children. TCRdb recomputed calls from the PCR reads with MiXCR, one row per CDR3 protein. The table lists about 540,000 distinct CDR3 sequences, about 16% of them singletons, with 2.5% to 3.5% in the top ten. Material: PBMCs from the stem cell graft donor, obtained from the stem cell graft. Receptors originate from a human donor who donated a stem cell graft to a child with acute lymphoblastic leukemia. CDR3s include the opening cysteine and the closing phenylalanine or tryptophan. A D gene is named only where the DNA matches it firmly. Only part of the rows carry a size: once, few, many, or a class if the clone is expanded.

TRBD1	TRBV19	NA	TRBJ2-1	CASSMGTDLGQFF	TGTGCCAGTAGTATGGGGACAGACCTAGGGCAGTTCTTC
NA	TRBV7-9	few	TRBJ2-7	CASSPYNSYEQYF	TGTGCCAGCAGCCCCTATAACTCCTACGAGCAGTACTTC
NA	TRBV2	few	TRBJ1-5	CASSQGGVEPQHF	TGTGCCAGCAGCCAAGGGGGTGTGGAGCCCCAGCATTTT
NA	TRBV7-9	NA	TRBJ1-3	CASSPAVGENGNTIYF	TGTGCCAGCAGCCCCGCCGTGGGGGAGAATGGAAACACCATATATTTT
NA	TRBV6-5	NA	TRBJ1-1	CASSYSSGGTMGTEAFF	TGTGCCAGCAGTTACTCGTCCGGGGGCACTATGGGGACTGAAGCTTTCTTT
NA	TRBV7-9	many	TRBJ1-1	CASSLGPGGYGAFF	TGTGCCAGCAGCCTGGGCCCCGGGGGGTACGGAGCTTTCTTT
NA	TRBV11-2	NA	TRBJ1-2	CASSLDRGPGSSAYGYTF	TGTGCCAGCAGCTTAGATCGGGGGCCAGGGTCCTCAGCCTATGGCTACACCTTC
NA	TRBV4-1	few	TRBJ2-7	CASSQEIGGPGYEQYF	TGCGCCAGCAGCCAAGAGATTGGGGGGCCAGGTTACGAGCAGTACTTC
NA	TRBV10-2	NA	TRBJ2-3	CASSVTSSTDTQYF	TGCGCCAGCAGCGTGACAAGTAGCACAGATACGCAGTATTTT
TRBD2	TRBV15	NA	TRBJ2-1	CATSRDGTSGYNEQFF	TGTGCCACCAGCAGAGATGGGACTAGCGGTTACAATGAGCAGTTCTTC
TRBD1	TRBV6-5	few	TRBJ1-2	CASSYSNSGGNYGYTF	TGTGCCAGCAGTTACTCGAATTCAGGGGGCAACTATGGCTACACCTTC
NA	TRBV10-2	few	TRBJ2-7	CASSDGVAAYYEQYF	TGCGCCAGCAGTGACGGGGTAGCGGCCTATTACGAGCAGTACTTC
NA	TRBV12-3/TRBV12-4	NA	TRBJ1-1	CASTFGAEAFF	TGTGCCAGCACTTTTGGGGCTGAAGCTTTCTTT
TRBD2	TRBV6-4	many	TRBJ2-3	CASSEGGLAADTQYF	TGTGCCAGCAGTGAGGGGGGACTAGCGGCAGATACGCAGTATTTT
NA	TRBV27	NA	TRBJ2-7	CASSLTGATTYHEQYF	TGTGCCAGCAGTTTAACCGGGGCTACTACCTATCACGAGCAGTACTTC
NA	TRBV6-5	NA	TRBJ1-2	CASSYNGHDSYTF	TGTGCCAGCAGTTACAATGGACATGATAGCTACACCTTC
NA	TRBV7-9	few	TRBJ1-1	CASSSFLNTEAFF	TGTGCCAGCAGCTCCTTCTTGAACACTGAAGCTTTCTTT
NA	TRBV25-1	few	TRBJ1-2	CASRNRVHGYTF	TGTGCCAGCAGAAACAGGGTCCATGGCTACACCTTC
NA	TRBV12-3/TRBV12-4	NA	TRBJ2-7	CASSGAGQRRDEQYF	TGTGCCAGCAGTGGGGCGGGGCAAAGACGGGACGAGCAGTACTTC
NA	TRBV10-2	many	TRBJ1-5	CASSESPNQPQHF	TGCGCCAGCAGTGAGTCACCCAATCAGCCCCAGCATTTT
NA	TRBV12-3/TRBV12-4	few	TRBJ2-1	CASSLKFEALADYNEQFF	TGTGCCAGCAGTTTAAAATTTGAGGCCCTAGCAGATTACAATGAGCAGTTCTTC
NA	TRBV24-1	NA	TRBJ2-1	CATSDSRYNEQFF	TGTGCCACCAGTGATTCACGTTACAATGAGCAGTTCTTC
NA	TRBV3-1	NA	TRBJ2-1	CASSQESGGLLYNEQFF	TGTGCCAGCAGCCAAGAATCGGGGGGCCTCCTCTACAATGAGCAGTTCTTC
NA	TRBV5-1	many	TRBJ2-7	CASSLQLPSQGEQYF	TGCGCCAGCAGCTTACAGTTGCCATCTCAAGGCGAGCAGTACTTC
NA	TRBV29-1	few	TRBJ2-7	CSVTGVPLTYEQYF	TGCAGCGTGACTGGGGTTCCTCTTACCTACGAGCAGTACTTC
TRBD1	TRBV4-1	NA	TRBJ1-2	CASSSRDRALNYGYTF	TGCGCCAGCAGCTCCCGGGACAGGGCCCTTAACTATGGCTACACCTTC
NA	TRBV15	NA	TRBJ2-7	CATRTGTWSYEQYF	TGTGCCACAAGGACCGGGACGTGGAGCTACGAGCAGTACTTC
NA	TRBV5-6	few	TRBJ2-7	CASSPPGGAYEQYF	TGTGCCAGCAGCCCTCCAGGGGGGGCCTACGAGCAGTACTTC